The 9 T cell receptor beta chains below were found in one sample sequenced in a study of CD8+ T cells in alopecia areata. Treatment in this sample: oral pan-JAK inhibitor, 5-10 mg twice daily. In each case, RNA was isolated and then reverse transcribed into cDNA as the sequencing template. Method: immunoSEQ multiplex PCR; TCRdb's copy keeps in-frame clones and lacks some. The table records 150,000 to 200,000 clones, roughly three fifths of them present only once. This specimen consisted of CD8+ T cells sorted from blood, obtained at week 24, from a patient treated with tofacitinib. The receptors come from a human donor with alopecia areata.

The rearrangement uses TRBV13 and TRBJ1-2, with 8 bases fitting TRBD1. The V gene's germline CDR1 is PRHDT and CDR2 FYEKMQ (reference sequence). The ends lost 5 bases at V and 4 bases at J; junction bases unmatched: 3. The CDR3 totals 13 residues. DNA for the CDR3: TGTGCCAGCAGCGCTGGACAGGGCTATGGCTACACCTTC. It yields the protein CASSAGQGYGYTF. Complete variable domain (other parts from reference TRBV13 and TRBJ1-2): AAGVIQSPRHLIKEKRETATLKCYPIPRHDTVYWYQQGPGQDPQFLISFYEKMQSDKGSIPDRFSAQQFSDYHSELNMSSLELGDSALYFCASSAGQGYGYTFGSGTRLTVV.

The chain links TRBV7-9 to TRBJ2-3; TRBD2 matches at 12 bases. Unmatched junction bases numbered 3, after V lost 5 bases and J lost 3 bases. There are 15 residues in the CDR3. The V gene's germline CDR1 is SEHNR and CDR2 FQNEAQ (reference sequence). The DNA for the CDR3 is TGTGCCAGCAGCCCTGGGACTAGCGGGACAGATACGCAGTATTTT. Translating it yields CASSPGTSGTDTQYF.

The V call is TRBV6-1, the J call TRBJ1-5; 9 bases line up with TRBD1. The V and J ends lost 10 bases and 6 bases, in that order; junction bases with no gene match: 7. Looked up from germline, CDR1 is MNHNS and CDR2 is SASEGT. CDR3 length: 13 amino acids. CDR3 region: CAITKQGAQPQHF. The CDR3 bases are TGTGCCATTACGAAACAGGGGGCTCAGCCCCAGCATTTT.

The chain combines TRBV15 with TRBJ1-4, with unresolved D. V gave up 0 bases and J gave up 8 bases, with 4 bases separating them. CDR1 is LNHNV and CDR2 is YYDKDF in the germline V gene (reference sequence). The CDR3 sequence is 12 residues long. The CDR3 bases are TGTGCCACCAGCAGAGATGACGAAAAACTGTTTTTT. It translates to CATSRDDEKLFF.

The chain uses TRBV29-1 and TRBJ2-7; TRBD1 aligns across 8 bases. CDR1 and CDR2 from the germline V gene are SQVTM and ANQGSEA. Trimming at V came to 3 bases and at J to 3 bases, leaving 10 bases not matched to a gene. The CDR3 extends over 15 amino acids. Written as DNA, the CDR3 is TGCAGCGTTGAGGCCCTCGGACAGGGAGGCTACGAGCAGTACTTC. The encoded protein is CSVEALGQGGYEQYF.

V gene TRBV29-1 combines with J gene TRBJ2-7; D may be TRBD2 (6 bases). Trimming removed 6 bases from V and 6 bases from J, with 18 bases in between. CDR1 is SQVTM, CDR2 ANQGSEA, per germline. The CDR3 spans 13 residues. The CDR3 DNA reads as TGCAGCGTCCAGACGGGCGTGGGGGGCGAGCAGTACTTC. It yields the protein CSVQTGVGGEQYF.

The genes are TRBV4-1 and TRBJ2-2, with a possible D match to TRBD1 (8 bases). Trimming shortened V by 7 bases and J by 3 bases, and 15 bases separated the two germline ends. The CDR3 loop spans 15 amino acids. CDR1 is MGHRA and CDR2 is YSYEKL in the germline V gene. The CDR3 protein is CASNRQGRDTGELFF. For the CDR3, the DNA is TGCGCCAGCAACCGACAGGGGAGGGACACCGGGGAGCTGTTTTTT.

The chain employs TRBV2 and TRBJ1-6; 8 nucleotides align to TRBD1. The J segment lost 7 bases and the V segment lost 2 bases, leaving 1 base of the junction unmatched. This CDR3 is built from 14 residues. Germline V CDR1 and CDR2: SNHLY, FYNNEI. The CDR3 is CASSERDRNSPLHF. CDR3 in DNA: TGTGCCAGCAGTGAAAGGGACAGGAATTCACCCCTCCACTTT.

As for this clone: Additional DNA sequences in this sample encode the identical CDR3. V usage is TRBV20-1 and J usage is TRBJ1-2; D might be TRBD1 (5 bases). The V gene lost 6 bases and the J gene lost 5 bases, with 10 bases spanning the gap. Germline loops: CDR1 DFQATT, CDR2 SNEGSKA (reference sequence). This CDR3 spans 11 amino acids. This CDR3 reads CSAPRQYGYTF. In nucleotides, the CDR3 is TGCAGTGCCCCACGACAGTATGGCTACACCTTC.